The entry below describes one T cell receptor (beta chain). The target of this receptor is not known. Nothing much larger sits one base from this clone, and base qualities are not available. The sample's time point label is to be understood as: baseline before first vaccination. Vaccinee samples were obtained from the UK trials COV001 and COV002, which included a single-blind randomized controlled phase 2/3 trial of AZD1222 (ChAdOx1 nCoV-19) in healthy adults. For TCRbeta chain sequencing, PBMC samples were collected from trial participants at day 0 and at day 28 after the second dose. This sample stems from a study of T cell responses to AZD1222 COVID-19 vaccine (dated by TCRdb to the early 2020s). For context, the study as a whole: Because spike-specific TCR depth and breadth did not differ between the two schedules, AZD1222 recipients who got a second dose at roughly 4 weeks were pooled with those who got a second dose at roughly 12 weeks. A total of 233 trial participants underwent TCR sequencing, of whom about 200 had received two doses of AZD1222 and 26 had received two doses of the MenACWY control vaccine. Enrollment into the trials was organized by age into subgroups of 18-55, 56-69 and 70-plus years, and those subgroups contained roughly 160, 29 and 62 TCR-sequenced participants, respectively. What the research found in general, with its limitations: The whole spike protein was spanned by vaccine-associated CD4 TCRs, and dominant responses were seen in regions 160-218 and 743-854. Because no day 14 peak-response samples were available, repertoires were characterized only after the peak T cell response. Spike-specific TCR breadth and depth rose significantly after two AZD1222 doses compared with day 0 and with MenACWY recipients. In the small 56-69-year group, the increase in depth fell short of significance, most likely because of low power. Most participants were white British and females outnumbered males, and the authors suggested that clonal diversity may have been underestimated. Epitopes outside the regions mutated in the B.1.351 and B.1.1.7 variants were reportedly recognized by nearly half of the unique spike-specific TCRs. Conclusions about previously exposed vaccinees were limited because only a handful of AZD1222 recipients were SARS-CoV-2 seropositive at baseline.

The CDR3 regions of human TCRbeta chains were subjected to immunosequencing. From the authors' description of their analysis: Repertoire TCRs were matched against a reference library of SARS-CoV-2-specific TCRs generated with the MIRA antigen-specificity platform. Breadth meant the fraction of unique TCRs that were SARS-CoV-2-associated, whereas depth meant the fraction of total T cells that were SARS-CoV-2-associated. Using the MIRA data, each spike-specific TCR was mapped to the spike region that the TCR reacts to and placed in a CD4 or CD8 class. Log10-transformed breadth and depth values were compared by one-way ANOVA with Sidak's multiple comparisons tests. TCRdb carries this immuneACCESS record with in-frame sequences only. Its versions omit some clonotypes, under half of them owing to an unresolved V gene in the studies checked, with the rest unexplained. V and J calls and clone size are as listed in that table; D and trimming were resolved from the DNA. This sample holds 84,000 or so clones; 80% to 90% were observed only once. The ten top clones hold under 9% of the sample.

The CDR3, cysteine through phenylalanine, is 16 amino acids long. Solely the CDR3 DNA is kept, with 48 bases framed from the first base. CDR1 and CDR2 are read off the germline V gene as LGHNT and FRNRAP. V drops 1 base and J drops 7 bases, leaving 17 bases in between. Sequenced material: peripheral blood, taken on day 0 of AZD1222 vaccination. The chain employs TRBV12-5 and TRBJ2-1; matching of 7 bases hints at TRBD1 as the D gene. This sequence originates from an adult in good health. The DNA is TGTGCTAGTGGTTTGGGAAGACAGGGAGGCCCAAATGAGCAGTTCTTC. Its translation is CASGLGRQGGPNEQFF. Outside the CDR3, residues come from the reference TRBV12-5 and TRBJ2-1 proteins, so the full variable domain is: DARVTQTPRHKVTEMGQEVTMRCQPILGHNTVFWYRQTMMQGLELLAYFRNRAPLDDSGMPKDRFSAEMPDATLATLKIQPSEPRDSAVYFCASGLGRQGGPNEQFFGPGTRLTVL.